These 11 T cell receptor beta chains came from one sample sequenced in a study of cytomegalovirus exposure and HLA in healthy donors. Only in-frame clones appear in the TCRdb table, and some are missing; sequencing was by immunoSEQ multiplex PCR. The sample shows about 250,000 clones, roughly 89% of them seen only once. Material: PBMCs. The receptors stem from a man between 18 and 29 years old in good health and CMV-seronegative.

The rearrangement uses TRBV7-8 and TRBJ1-5; D unresolved. The germline V gene encodes CDR1 SGHVS and CDR2 FQNEAQ. V lost 7 bases to trimming and J lost 4 bases, with 20 bases between them. The length of the CDR3 is 16 residues. CDR3 coding DNA: TGTGCCAGCACCCTGGGAGGACCGTACATAAATCAGCCCCAGCATTTT. Translated, it gives CASTLGGPYINQPQHF.

CDR3 region: CASSLGTGSYEQYF. CDR3 sequence (DNA): TGTGCCAGCAGTCTAGGGACAGGGAGCTACGAGCAGTACTTC. The chain employs TRBV27 and TRBJ2-7; 9 bases align to TRBD1. Germline V gene lookup returns CDR1 MNHEY and CDR2 SMNVEV (reference sequence). V shed 5 bases, J shed 3 bases, and the junction held 5 bases outside the gene matches. The CDR3 totals 14 residues.

This clone came up many times. The chain employs TRBV4-2 and TRBJ1-3; 7 positions match TRBD1. J lost 2 bases, V lost 5 bases, and 6 bases had no gene match. In germline, CDR1 is LGHNA, CDR2 YNFKEQ. The CDR3 consists of 15 residues. The DNA for the CDR3 is TGTGCCAGCAGCGCCCCAACAGGGGCTGGAAACACCATATATTTT. Translation: CASSAPTGAGNTIYF.

This sequence joins TRBV7-2 and TRBJ1-4; unclear D gene. Germline-derived CDR1 and CDR2 are SGHTA and FQGNSA. The CDR3 is made up of 14 amino acids. Trimming took 5 bases from V and 4 from J, leaving 11 bases between them. CDR3 nucleotide sequence: TGTGCCAGCAGCCTCCCGGGAGATAATGAAAAACTGTTTTTT. Translating it yields CASSLPGDNEKLFF.

The chain recombines TRBV7-9 with TRBJ1-1; possibly TRBD1 for D (6 bases). CDR1 and CDR2 from the germline V gene are SEHNR and FQNEAQ (reference sequence). The CDR3 sequence is 15 residues long. The V end lost 5 bases, the J end lost 1 base, and 14 bases lay between the germline ends. The CDR3 DNA follows: TGTGCCAGCAGCACTCCGGACAGCCGGAACACTGAAGCTTTCTTT. This gives the protein CASSTPDSRNTEAFF. Full variable domain (rest looked up from reference TRBV7-9 and TRBJ1-1): DTGVSQNPRHKITKRGQNVTFRCDPISEHNRLYWYRQTLGQGPEFLTYFQNEAQLEKSRLLSDRFSAERPKGSFSTLEIQRTEQGDSAMYLCASSTPDSRNTEAFFGQGTRLTVV.

V usage is TRBV28 and J usage is TRBJ1-1; unclear D gene. This CDR3 is 13 amino acids long. From germline, CDR1 is MDHEN and CDR2 SYDVKM. The V end lost 3 bases, the J end lost 4 bases, and 9 bases lay between the germline ends. CDR3 bases: TGTGCCAGCAGTTTTCCGGGAACCACTGAAGCTTTCTTT. As protein: CASSFPGTTEAFF. Complete variable domain (other parts from reference TRBV28 and TRBJ1-1): DVKVTQSSRYLVKRTGEKVFLECVQDMDHENMFWYRQDPGLGLRLIYFSYDVKMKEKGDIPEGYSVSREKKERFSLILESASTNQTSMYLCASSFPGTTEAFFGQGTRLTVV.

J is TRBJ2-5 and V is TRBV28; 9 bases are a match to TRBD1. The J segment lost 5 bases and the V segment lost 3 bases, leaving 10 bases of the junction unmatched. Per germline, CDR1 MDHEN and CDR2 SYDVKM. CDR3 size: 16 residues. CDR3 sequence reads: CASSFRTGTGRETQYF. The CDR3 region has the DNA TGTGCCAGCAGTTTCCGAACCGGGACAGGGAGGGAGACCCAGTACTTC.

V is TRBV7-9 and J is TRBJ2-2; 11 bases line up with TRBD2. CDR1 SEHNR and CDR2 FQNEAQ come from the germline V gene (reference sequence). V lost 5 bases and J lost 1; bases outside the gene matches: 9. The CDR3 spans 18 residues. The CDR3, as DNA: TGTGCCAGCAGCCCGCTGATGGGACTAGCGGTGAACACCGGGGAGCTGTTTTTT. Encoded protein: CASSPLMGLAVNTGELFF.

The chain employs TRBV5-4 and TRBJ1-2; the D is unclear. This CDR3 has 15 amino acids. Per germline, CDR1 SGHNT and CDR2 YYREEE (reference sequence). V shed 5 bases and J shed 3 bases, with 17 bases lying between them. The CDR3 reads CASSRVAGGHYGYTF. The CDR3 nucleotides read TGTGCCAGCAGTCGGGTGGCCGGAGGGCACTATGGCTACACCTTC. Full variable domain (remainder filled in from reference TRBV5-4 and TRBJ1-2): ETGVTQSPTHLIKTRGQQVTLRCSSQSGHNTVSWYQQALGQGPQFIFQYYREEENGRGNFPPRFSGLQFPNYSSELNVNALELDDSALYLCASSRVAGGHYGYTFGSGTRLTVV.

Here the CDR3 reads CASTSGETQYF. In nucleotides, the CDR3 is TGTGCCAGCACGTCCGGGGAGACCCAGTACTTC. The V and J genes are TRBV6-6 and TRBJ2-5; D gene uncertain. Germline loops: CDR1 MNHNY, CDR2 SVGAGI (reference sequence). This CDR3 has 11 residues. V lost 7 bases to trimming and J lost 5 bases, with 8 bases between them.

This clone was observed at least ten times. The chain joins TRBV6-6 to TRBJ2-7, with 10 nucleotides matching TRBD2. Looked up from germline, CDR1 is MNHNY and CDR2 is SVGAGI (reference sequence). The junction had 1 base not matched to a gene; V was cut back by 6 bases and J by 2 bases. This CDR3 has 13 amino acids. The CDR3 region is CASRLAGAYEQYF. CDR3 sequence (DNA): TGTGCCAGCAGGCTAGCGGGAGCCTACGAGCAGTACTTC.